The present entry profiles one TCR beta chain with its context. The antigen it binds to is not known. Base qualities are not provided; no much larger clone lies one nucleotide away. Receptors were amplified or captured by RACE. The run used a NextSeq 500. During library preparation, unique molecular identifiers were attached to individual cDNA molecules so that TCRs could be counted in a quantitative, reproducible way. Concerning the study's data processing: Samples had a median of about 96,000 TCRs, with a range from 23,224 to 690,600. The Decombinator software suite was used to annotate the V, J and CDR3 of the TCR reads. Every sample was subsampled to the same number of TCRs (28,000) for the PS versus PT1 abundance plots. TCRs were defined as expanded if absent before sensitization and observed at least eight times at the 2-week time point. Starting from the raw public reads, TCRdb applied fastp trimming at Q25, assembled clones with MiXCR and retained in-frame beta chains. Merged by CDR3 protein, the rows form single entries marked with the most common genes and DNA. The V and J calls, along with clone size, are taken from TCRdb and not from the paper's own processing. The table for this sample lists under 90,000 distinct CDR3 sequences; roughly 8.7% of them were counted only once. The ten largest clones add up to roughly 1.5% of the sample.

The sample comes from a study of human T cells and chemical hapten exposure (dated by TCRdb to about 2021). With regard to the full study: Libraries were pooled for sequencing, and per-sample TCR yields varied mainly because of small differences in library volumes within the pool. The study tracked peripheral blood TCR repertoire changes in vivo during primary and secondary sensitization to the hapten diphenylcyclopropenone (DPC) in alopecia patients. For every blood RNA sample, sequencing covered both the TCR alpha and TCR beta chains. Overall study results and their limits: Repeated subsampling changed both the strength of the expansion versus patch-test correlation and the threshold at which that correlation became significant. DPC sensitization did not change how many TCRs were above 1 in 1000 frequency, and no evidence was found of alterations in global repertoire structure.

The meaning of the sample's time point label: healthy volunteer bleed at 6 weeks. Total RNA was isolated from unfractionated whole blood collected in Tempus Blood RNA tubes. About 5 healthy volunteers were used as TCR sequencing controls and were bled at day 0, 2 weeks and 6 weeks. From the cysteine up to the phenylalanine, the CDR3 has a length of 17 residues. Only the CDR3 region is kept as DNA, spanning 51 bases read in frame from base 1. The germline V and J ends show losses of 4 bases and 0 bases respectively, and no gene match explains 12 bases of the junction. Looking up the germline V gene yields CDR1 SGDLS and CDR2 YYNGEE.

The origin of this receptor is a male donor in good health. Some clones in this sample may be carry-over from other donors' samples. The rearranged segments are TRBV9 and TRBJ1-1; 7 central bases correspond to TRBD1. Sequencing input: whole blood. The DNA reads TGTGCCAGCAGCCCTCACCTCGACAGGGTAATGAACACTGAAGCTTTCTTT. Translated, it reads CASSPHLDRVMNTEAFF.